This entry describes one T cell receptor (beta chain). The source of the sample is a study of blood T cell repertoires in COVID-19. Background on the study: Sites in the United States, Italy and Spain provided acute and convalescent COVID-19 samples. The analysed material was cDNA or gDNA that came from T cells, B-cell-depleted T cells, or PBMCs.

The CDR3 totals 13 residues. V shed 5 bases and J 9 bases; nucleotides not matched to a gene: 9. Libraries were prepared by immunoSEQ multiplex PCR; TCRdb keeps only in-frame clonotypes and omits some of them. In the table there are about 200,000 clones, almost 85% of which are singletons. The chain recombines TRBV12-3 or TRBV12-4 with TRBJ2-5, with 7 bases lining up with TRBD1. Sequencing input: peripheral blood. This TCR derives from a human donor with acute or convalescent COVID-19. The donor label of this sample is uncertain. The CDR3 spells CASSGQAGDAQYF. The CDR3 DNA sequence: TGTGCCAGCAGTGGACAGGCCGGCGATGCCCAGTACTTC.